The T cell receptor (beta chain) described here comes from a study of T-cell memory formation after mild COVID-19. Points from the study as a whole: Contracting clones from day 15 to 85 showed balanced CD4/CD8; later expanders favored CD4+. Clones which contracted sat mainly in CM and EM if CD4+, and in EMRA if CD8+.

The germline CDR1 and CDR2 sequences are LGHDT and YNNKEL (reference sequence). This CDR3 region has 16 residues. Germline trimming cut 1 base from V and 0 bases from J; bases unmatched to any gene: 6. With respect to this clonotype: What it binds is not known.

Constant-segment primers served in 5'RACE that generated TCR alpha and TCR beta cDNA libraries bearing sample barcodes and UMIs. A single record per CDR3 protein comes from TCRdb applying MiXCR to the 5' RACE reads. The sample yields around 410,000 distinct CDR3 sequences, 23% seen once. The sequenced sample consisted of PBMCs or a T cell subset sorted from them (not recorded which). The V and J genes are TRBV3-1 and TRBJ2-7; 7 positions match TRBD2. The clonotype was recovered from an adult woman who had mild COVID-19 (a few samples of this study predate the infection). Cell type and time point are not known. The CDR3 bases are TGTGCCAGCAGCCAAGGGTCTAGCGGCTTCTCCTACGAGCAGTACTTC. Its protein is CASSQGSSGFSYEQYF.